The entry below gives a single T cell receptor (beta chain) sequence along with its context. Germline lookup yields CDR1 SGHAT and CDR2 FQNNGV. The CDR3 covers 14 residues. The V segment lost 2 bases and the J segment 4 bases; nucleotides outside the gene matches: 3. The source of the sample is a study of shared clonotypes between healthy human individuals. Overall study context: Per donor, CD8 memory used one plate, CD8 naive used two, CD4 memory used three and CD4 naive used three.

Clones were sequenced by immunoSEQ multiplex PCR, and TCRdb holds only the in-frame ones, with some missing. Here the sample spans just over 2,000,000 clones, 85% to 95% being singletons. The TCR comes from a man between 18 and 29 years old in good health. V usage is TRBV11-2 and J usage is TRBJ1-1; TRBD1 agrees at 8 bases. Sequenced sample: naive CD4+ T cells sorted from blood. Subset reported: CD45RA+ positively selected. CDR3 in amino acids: CASSLRTGSTEAFF. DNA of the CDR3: TGTGCCAGCAGCTTAAGGACAGGGAGCACTGAAGCTTTCTTT.